The 4 T cell receptor beta chains listed next were all sequenced from one sample in a study of cytomegalovirus exposure and HLA in healthy donors. Use of 60 Vbeta and 13 Jbeta primers characterized the PCR. TCRdb's copy holds only in-frame clones and misses some; the assay was immunoSEQ multiplex PCR. The sample lists more than 140,000 clones; 64% were seen once. Sequencing input: PBMCs. The receptors here all came from a woman aged 25 to 39 in good health and CMV-seropositive.

This clone was counted only a few times. This chain joins TRBV19 and TRBJ1-2, with 8 bases that match TRBD1. With 5 bases clipped from V and 8 bases from J, the junction kept 7 bases outside the gene matches. This CDR3 comprises 13 residues. CDR1 and CDR2 from the germline V gene are LNHDA and SQIVND (reference sequence). CDR3: CASSSEDRVGYTF. The DNA of the CDR3 is TGTGCCAGTAGTTCCGAGGACAGGGTGGGCTACACCTTC.

The J gene is TRBJ2-2, the V gene TRBV18; D is ambiguous. V lost 4 bases and J 5 bases, leaving 5 bases between the germline ends. Germline CDR1 is KGHSH and CDR2 is LQKENI. The CDR3 loop spans 12 amino acids. The CDR3 region has the DNA TGTGCCAGCTCACTAGAAACCGGGGAGCTGTTTTTT. It translates to CASSLETGELFF. The variable domain in full, with the rest retrieved from reference TRBV18 and TRBJ2-2, is NAGVMQNPRHLVRRRGQEARLRCSPMKGHSHVYWYRQLPEEGLKFMVYLQKENIIDESGMPKERFSAEFPKEGPSILRIQQVVRGDSAAYFCASSLETGELFFGEGSRLTVL.

The chain uses TRBV6-1 and TRBJ1-6, with D perhaps TRBD1 (6 bases). This CDR3 comprises 14 residues. Trimming left V 3 bases short and J 14 bases short, with 17 bases between. In germline, CDR1 is MNHNS, CDR2 SASEGT. The CDR3 loop reads CASSEPGDAGTLHF. In nucleotides, the CDR3 is TGTGCCAGCAGTGAGCCAGGGGACGCTGGAACCCTCCACTTT.

The rearrangement links TRBV19 to TRBJ1-6; D is possibly TRBD1 (5 bases). The CDR3 spans 14 residues. V dropped 3 bases and J dropped 5 bases, with 8 bases sitting between them. Looked up from germline, CDR1 is LNHDA and CDR2 is SQIVND (reference sequence). The CDR3 spells CASSMGGDNSPLHF. The CDR3, as DNA: TGTGCCAGTAGTATGGGGGGGGATAATTCACCCCTCCACTTT.